This entry concerns a single TCR beta chain. This clonotype was picked up a small number of times. The antigen this receptor binds is unknown. It has no much larger one-base neighbor in the sample; base qualities were not kept. This specimen comes from a study of vaccination and CD4 T cells after COVID-19 (dated by TCRdb to 2021 to 2024). About the full investigation: Every convalescent patient had a positive nasal swab PCR test for SARS-CoV-2, with mild disease in nine patients and severe disease in one. Overlapping spike peptide pools from SARS-CoV-2 and from the common cold coronaviruses HCoV-NL63, HCoV-OC43 and HCoV-229E were used as culture stimuli. As controls, cultures received a CEFX viral epitope pool (the positive control), an HIV-1 Nef peptide pool (the negative control), or no peptide at all. In nine to eleven COVID-19 convalescent patients and a handful of infection-naive healthy vaccine recipients, researchers compared the spike-specific CD4+ TCR repertoire from before mRNA vaccination with the repertoire from after. Post-COVID blood samples were collected from convalescent patients a median of around 96 days after diagnosis, with a range of roughly 30 to 161 days. The convalescent cohort comprised six males and four females, including two Hispanic individuals, seven Caucasians, two Asians and one multiracial person. Post-vaccine blood samples were taken a median of 72 days after the second vaccine dose, with a range of 14 to 241 days. Participants received two doses of either the Pfizer-BioNTech BNT162b2 vaccine (n=8) or the Moderna mRNA-1273 vaccine (n=2). Here is what the overall study found, with its caveats: An increase in the median number of SARS-CoV-2-reactive clonotypes from 21 after infection to approximately 41 after vaccination was observed, but the change was not found to be significant. The study included relatively few convalescent patients and did not analyze early timepoints after natural infection. Among the post-vaccine SARS-CoV-2-reactive clones in convalescent patients, a median 86.3% showed up only after vaccination, which suggests vaccine-specific priming. In convalescent patients, nearly all vaccine-specific clones (304 of 307) were found to be mono-reactive for SARS-CoV-2 spike rather than cross-reactive with common cold coronaviruses.

The intended sense of this specimen's treatment or condition label: roughly ten-day PBMC culture with coronavirus spike peptide pools or control peptides (ViraFEST assay). The ViraFEST assay was used in the study, in which antigen-specific T cells were expanded with peptide pools and expanded clonotypes were subsequently identified by TCR sequencing. Positive SARS-CoV-2 PCR tests in the convalescent patients dated from March to December 2020, before Alpha, Beta and Delta variants emerged in the United States. PBMCs were cultured at a few million per well in IMDM supplemented with around 5.5% human AB serum and about 10 IU/ml IL-2, with approximately 10 ug/ml peptide pools added. Half of the culture medium was replaced with fresh IL-2-containing medium on days 3 and 7. CD4+ T cells were isolated after 10 days of culture through negative selection using the EasySep CD4+ T cell isolation kit. PBMCs were separated from whole blood using Ficoll-Paque Plus gradient centrifugation and then either used fresh or cryopreserved at -140C. In general, triplicate wells were set up for every culture condition.

Measured from the cysteine to the phenylalanine, the CDR3 is 16 residues long. Only the CDR3 region is kept as DNA, spanning 48 bases read in frame from base 1. The germline ends are 19 bases apart after V is trimmed by 8 bases and J by 2 bases. CDR1 and CDR2 are read off the germline V gene as MNHNS and SASEGT. Library generation was performed with PCR. At the Johns Hopkins FTIC core, DNA from the cultured CD4+ T cells underwent TCR sequencing with the Oncomine TCR Beta short-read assay. Genomic DNA was extracted from the cultured CD4+ T cells with the QIAamp micro DNA kit. Oncomine TCR Beta libraries from cultured CD4+ T cells were pooled using unique dual indexes and sequenced on an Illumina iSeq 100. Regarding the original processing steps: Non-productive sequences were filtered out, and CDR3s that did not start with C, did not end with F or W, or were shorter than 7 amino acids were discarded. The MANAFEST web application identified antigen-specific clonotypes by comparing peptide-stimulated wells against reference wells and other culture wells. To be called positive, a clone needed an FDR below 0.05, an odds ratio above 5, and a productive frequency above 0.1% in at least two of three replicate wells. A clonotype was classed as cross-reactive if the clonotype showed significant expansion both in SARS-CoV-2 spike wells and in at least one common cold coronavirus spike condition. Using R version 3.6.1, CDR3 homology was evaluated through Levenshtein distances (stringdist) along with unrooted phylogenetic trees (ape). The public reads were reanalyzed by TCRdb: fastp trimming at Q25, MiXCR alignment, in-frame beta chains only. Rows are unified per CDR3 protein, each entry keeping the most common DNA and genes. Clone size and V and J calls follow TCRdb, not the original study. For this sample there are approximately 20,000 distinct CDR3 sequences; about 45% appear just once. The ten largest account for 2.5% to 3.5% of the sample.

Sample: CD4+ T cells from blood, cultured in vitro, taken after SARS-CoV-2 vaccination. The chain links TRBV6-1 with TRBJ1-5; matching of 6 bases hints at TRBD1 as the D gene. The clonotype originates from a human donor who had recovered from COVID-19. The bases read TGTGCCAGCCAGTCGGGGGGCACCCGGCGCAATCAGCCCCAGCATTTT. Its protein is CASQSGGTRRNQPQHF.